These 19 T cell receptor beta chains were sequenced from one sample in a study of beta chain features in type 1 diabetes. Expressed TCRB transcripts got sequenced, as all isolated RNA was reverse transcribed. The data were produced by immunoSEQ multiplex PCR, yet TCRdb's version contains in-frame clones alone and is incomplete. The table lists about 620,000 clones, about a sixth of them singletons. Material: naive CD4+ T cells from blood. Receptor source: a young man in good health.

This rearrangement joins TRBV6-1 to TRBJ2-2; 8 nucleotides line up with TRBD1. The CDR3 contains 15 residues. V shed 5 bases, J shed 4 bases, and the junction held 6 bases outside the gene matches. Germline-derived CDR1 and CDR2 are MNHNS and SASEGT. The CDR3 coding sequence is TGTGCCAGCAGTAAACGACAGGGGTCCACCGGGGAGCTGTTTTTT. Its protein is CASSKRQGSTGELFF.

The chain carries TRBV28 and TRBJ2-3, with a tentative D call TRBD2 (5 bases). The CDR3 sequence is 14 residues long. Germline CDR1 MDHEN, CDR2 SYDVKM. V was pared by 3 bases and J by 4 bases, with 11 bases between. The DNA of the CDR3 is TGTGCCAGCAGTTTGCGGGTTTGGGCAGATACGCAGTATTTT. Amino acid sequence: CASSLRVWADTQYF.

The V and J genes are TRBV14 and TRBJ1-3, with D unclear. The CDR3 consists of 17 residues. The ends were cut back, 1 base at V and 0 bases at J, with 13 bases in the middle. Germline V gene sequence: CDR1 SGHDN, CDR2 FVKESK. The CDR3 bases are TGTGCCAGCAGCCAAGGGACGTCTGGCAACTCTGGAAACACCATATATTTT. It encodes CASSQGTSGNSGNTIYF.

This clone has a handful of counts. The gene calls are TRBV28 and TRBJ2-5, with D maybe TRBD2 (5 bases). Germline V gene sequence: CDR1 MDHEN, CDR2 SYDVKM. The CDR3 has 11 residues. With 7 bases removed from V and 5 bases from J, the gap between germline ends came to 8 bases. CDR3 amino acids: CASTRGETQYF. In DNA, the CDR3 is TGTGCCAGCACCCGAGGGGAGACCCAGTACTTC.

This clone was observed a handful of times. This same CDR3 is encoded by further DNA sequences in the sample. The chain recombines TRBV4-3 with TRBJ2-1; 7 bases agree with TRBD2. V lost 4 bases to trimming and J lost 0 bases; unmatched junction nucleotides: 6. Germline V gene sequence: CDR1 LGHNA, CDR2 YSLEER. The CDR3 covers 16 residues. The CDR3 region is CASSRGGGDSYNEQFF. In DNA form, the CDR3 reads TGCGCCAGCAGCCGCGGTGGGGGGGACTCCTACAATGAGCAGTTCTTC.

The rearrangement links TRBV15 to TRBJ2-2; D may match TRBD1 or TRBD2 (6 bases each). Germline values: CDR1 LNHNV, CDR2 YYDKDF (reference sequence). V lost 5 bases to trimming and J lost 3 bases, with 13 bases between them. The CDR3 totals 15 residues. Here the CDR3 reads CATSVRGEDTGELFF. CDR3 nucleotides: TGTGCCACCAGCGTAAGGGGGGAGGACACCGGGGAGCTGTTTTTT.

As for this clone: The sample contains more than one DNA sequence encoding this CDR3. The chain employs TRBV9 and TRBJ1-5, with D possibly matching TRBD1 (5 bases). Trimming removed 3 bases from V and 5 bases from J, with 6 bases in between. The CDR3 totals 12 residues. CDR1 and CDR2 from the germline V gene are SGDLS and YYNGEE. The CDR3 DNA follows: TGTGCCAGCAGCGGAGGGGATCAGCCCCAGCATTTT. Protein: CASSGGDQPQHF. The full variable domain, completed using reference TRBV9 and TRBJ1-5, is DSGVTQTPKHLITATGQRVTLRCSPRSGDLSVYWYQQSLDQGLQFLIQYYNGEERAKGNILERFSAQQFPDLHSELNLSSLELGDSALYFCASSGGDQPQHFGDGTRLSIL.

This chain joins TRBV4-1 and TRBJ1-5, with a possible D match to TRBD1 (6 bases). CDR3 length: 15 amino acids. Germline V gene lookup returns CDR1 MGHRA and CDR2 YSYEKL. The V end lost 4 bases, the J end lost 0 bases, and 10 bases lay between the germline ends. The CDR3 loop is CASSPGTYSNQPQHF. The DNA of the CDR3 is TGCGCCAGCAGCCCCGGGACATATAGCAATCAGCCCCAGCATTTT.

The chain is built from TRBV6-5 and TRBJ2-1; D is undetermined. CDR1 MNHEY and CDR2 SVGAGI come from the germline V gene. Trimming pared 6 bases from V and 0 bases from J, leaving 9 bases between. CDR3 size: 14 residues. The CDR3 spells CASRGYGSYNEQFF. DNA of the CDR3: TGTGCCAGCAGAGGGTACGGCTCCTACAATGAGCAGTTCTTC.

The rearrangement joins TRBV7-2 to TRBJ2-2; 7 nucleotides agree with TRBD2. The trim removed 6 bases at V and 11 bases at J, leaving 15 bases unmatched. Germline V gene sequence: CDR1 SGHTA, CDR2 FQGNSA. CDR3 size: 15 residues. The CDR3 sequence: CASRSTGTKKKELFF. The CDR3, as DNA: TGTGCCAGCAGATCGACCGGGACTAAAAAAAAAGAGCTGTTTTTT.

The rearrangement uses TRBV9 and TRBJ2-3; no clear D gene. V dropped 4 bases and J dropped 6 bases, with 12 bases sitting between them. Germline CDR1 is SGDLS and CDR2 is YYNGEE. CDR3 length: 13 amino acids. CDR3 nucleotide sequence: TGTGCCAGCAGCTCGGATATGTGGGATACGCAGTATTTT. Its protein product is CASSSDMWDTQYF.

The chain recombines TRBV19 with TRBJ2-1; 7 bases are shared with TRBD2. V gave up 5 bases and J gave up 5 bases; unmatched junction bases: 9. This CDR3 is built from 15 residues. Germline-derived CDR1 and CDR2 are LNHDA and SQIVND (reference sequence). The CDR3 is CASSLREFGNNEQFF. DNA for the CDR3: TGTGCCAGTAGTCTGCGGGAGTTTGGTAACAATGAGCAGTTCTTC.

The rearrangement uses TRBV9 and TRBJ2-2, with 8 bases identical to TRBD1. The CDR3 has 18 residues. The germline gives CDR1 SGDLS, CDR2 YYNGEE. The V segment lost 0 bases and the J segment 5 bases; nucleotides outside the gene matches: 12. This CDR3 reads CASSVARIRTGLTGELFF. The DNA for the CDR3 is TGTGCCAGCAGCGTAGCTAGAATACGGACAGGGCTGACCGGGGAGCTGTTTTTT.

The V gene is TRBV6-5, the J gene TRBJ2-7, with D maybe TRBD2 (7 bases). The CDR3 is made up of 15 amino acids. Trimming shortened V by 2 bases and J by 3 bases, and 14 bases separated the two germline ends. In germline, CDR1 is MNHEY, CDR2 SVGAGI. CDR3 coding DNA: TGTGCCAGCAGTTACAGGGGGGAGGGCCACTACGAGCAGTACTTC. This gives the protein CASSYRGEGHYEQYF.

This clone was observed a handful of times. V gene TRBV6-6 combines with J gene TRBJ1-5; TRBD1 matches at 10 bases. The CDR3 has 16 residues. V gave up 3 bases and J gave up 4 bases; unmatched junction bases: 6. Looked up from germline, CDR1 is MNHNY and CDR2 is SVGAGI (reference sequence). The CDR3 spells CASSYPTGQGNQPQHF. CDR3 coding DNA: TGTGCCAGCAGTTATCCCACGGGACAGGGGAATCAGCCCCAGCATTTT.

This clone has just a few counts. The gene calls are TRBV5-1 and TRBJ2-3, with 10 bases lining up with TRBD2. Germline trimming cut 2 bases from V and 1 base from J; bases unmatched to any gene: 10. CDR3 size: 18 residues. CDR1 is SGHRS and CDR2 is YFSETQ in the germline V gene. CDR3 DNA sequence: TGCGCCAGCAGCTTCAATCCGATAGCGGGGGGCCGCACAGATACGCAGTATTTT. Translating it yields CASSFNPIAGGRTDTQYF.

The J gene is TRBJ2-7, the V gene TRBV5-1; weak D call: TRBD2 (7 bases). The CDR3 has 15 amino acids. V gave up 2 bases and J gave up 3 bases, with 15 bases separating them. The germline V gene encodes CDR1 SGHRS and CDR2 YFSETQ. CDR3 DNA: TGCGCCAGCAGCTTCGGGGGCGGGAGAAACTACGAGCAGTACTTC. Its translation is CASSFGGGRNYEQYF.

The chain joins TRBV6-5 to TRBJ1-1; D gene unclear. The V gene lost 8 bases and the J gene lost 1 base, with 14 bases spanning the gap. The CDR3 consists of 14 residues. Germline V lookup: CDR1 MNHEY, CDR2 SVGAGI. The CDR3 DNA is TGTGCCAGCGCAAGGGCGACGACGAACACTGAAGCTTTCTTT. As protein: CASARATTNTEAFF.

This clone occurred a few times. J is TRBJ2-5 and V is TRBV10-3; D not resolved. Trimming pared 4 bases from V and 0 bases from J, leaving 6 bases between. The CDR3 contains 13 residues. The germline V gene has CDR1 ENHRY and CDR2 SYGVKD. The CDR3 region is CAISADDQETQYF. In DNA form, the CDR3 reads TGTGCCATCAGTGCAGACGACCAAGAGACCCAGTACTTC.